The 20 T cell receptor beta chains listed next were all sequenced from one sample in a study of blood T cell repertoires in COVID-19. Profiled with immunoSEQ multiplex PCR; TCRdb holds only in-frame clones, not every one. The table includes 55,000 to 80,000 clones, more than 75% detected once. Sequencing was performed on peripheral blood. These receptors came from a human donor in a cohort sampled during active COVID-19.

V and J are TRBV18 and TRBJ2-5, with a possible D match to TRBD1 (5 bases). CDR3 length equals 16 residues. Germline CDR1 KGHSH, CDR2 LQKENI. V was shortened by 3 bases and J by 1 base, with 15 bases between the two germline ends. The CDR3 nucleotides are TGTGCCAGCTCACCGGTTCACCAGGACATCCAAGAGACCCAGTACTTC. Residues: CASSPVHQDIQETQYF.

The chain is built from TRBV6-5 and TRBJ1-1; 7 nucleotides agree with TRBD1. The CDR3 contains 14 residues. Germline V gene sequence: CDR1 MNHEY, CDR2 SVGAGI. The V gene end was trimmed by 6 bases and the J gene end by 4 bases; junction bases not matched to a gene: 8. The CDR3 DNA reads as TGTGCCAGCAGCCTACAGGGGCCGGCCACTGAAGCTTTCTTT. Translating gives CASSLQGPATEAFF.

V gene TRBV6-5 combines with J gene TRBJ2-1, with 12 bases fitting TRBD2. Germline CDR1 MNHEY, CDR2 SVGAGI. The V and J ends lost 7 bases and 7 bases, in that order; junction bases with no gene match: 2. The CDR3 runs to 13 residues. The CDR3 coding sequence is TGTGCCAGCACCGGACTAGCGGGGAATGAGCAGTTCTTC. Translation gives CASTGLAGNEQFF.

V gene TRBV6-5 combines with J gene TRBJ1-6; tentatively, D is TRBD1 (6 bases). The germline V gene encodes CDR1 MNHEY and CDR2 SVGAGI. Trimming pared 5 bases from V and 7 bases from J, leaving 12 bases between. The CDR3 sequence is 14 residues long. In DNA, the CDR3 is TGTGCCAGCAGTCGGGACACGAAGAATTCACCCCTCCACTTT. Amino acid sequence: CASSRDTKNSPLHF.

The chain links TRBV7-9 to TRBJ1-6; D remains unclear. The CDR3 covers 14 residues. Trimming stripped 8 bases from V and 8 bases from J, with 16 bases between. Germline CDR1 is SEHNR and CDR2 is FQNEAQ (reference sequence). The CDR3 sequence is CASESGALDSPLHF. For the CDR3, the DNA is TGTGCCAGCGAGTCCGGTGCCCTAGATTCACCCCTCCACTTT.

DNA of the CDR3: TGTGCCAGCAGTGAAGCCCTTAGGGGAGGAGCCTACGAGCAGTACGTC. Translating it yields CASSEALRGGAYEQYV. The V gene is TRBV6-1, the J gene TRBJ2-7; the D gene is possibly TRBD2 (6 bases). This CDR3 is 16 amino acids long. Germline V gives CDR1 MNHNS, CDR2 SASEGT. V gave up 0 bases and J gave up 2 bases, with 14 bases separating them.

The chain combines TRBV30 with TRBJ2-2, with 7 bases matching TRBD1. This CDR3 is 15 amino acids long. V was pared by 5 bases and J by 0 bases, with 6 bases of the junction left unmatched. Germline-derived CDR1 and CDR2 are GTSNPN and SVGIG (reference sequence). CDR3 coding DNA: TGTGCCTGGGACCAGGGGGTTTCGAACACCGGGGAGCTGTTTTTT. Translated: CAWDQGVSNTGELFF. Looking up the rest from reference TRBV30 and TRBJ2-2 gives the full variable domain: SQTIHQWPATLVQPVGSPLSLECTVEGTSNPNLYWYRQAAGRGLQLLFYSVGIGQISSEVPQNLSASRPQDRQFILSSKKLLLSDSGFYLCAWDQGVSNTGELFFGEGSRLTVL.

CDR3 amino acids: CASSPPSGWREQYV. Here the CDR3 DNA reads TGTGCCAGCAGTCCCCCTTCAGGCTGGCGCGAGCAGTACGTC. The genes are TRBV28 and TRBJ2-7; unclear D gene. V was cut by 5 bases and J by 6 bases, with 17 bases left in between. There are 14 residues in the CDR3. Germline CDR1 reads MDHEN; CDR2 reads SYDVKM.

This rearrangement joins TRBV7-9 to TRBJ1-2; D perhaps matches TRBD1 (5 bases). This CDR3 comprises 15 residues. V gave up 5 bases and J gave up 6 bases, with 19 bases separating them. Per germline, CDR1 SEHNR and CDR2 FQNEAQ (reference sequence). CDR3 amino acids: CASSDATGRGNGYTF. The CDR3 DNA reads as TGTGCCAGCAGCGACGCTACAGGAAGGGGCAATGGCTACACCTTC.

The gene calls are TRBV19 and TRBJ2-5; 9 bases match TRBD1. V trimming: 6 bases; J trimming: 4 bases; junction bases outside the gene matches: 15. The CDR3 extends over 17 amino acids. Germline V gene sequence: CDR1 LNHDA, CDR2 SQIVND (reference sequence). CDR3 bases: TGTGCCAGTAGGGAACAATACGGGACAGGGATCCCAGAGACCCAGTACTTC. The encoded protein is CASREQYGTGIPETQYF.

The CDR3 here is CASSLDWQTEAFF. In nucleotides, the CDR3 is TGTGCCAGCAGCTTAGATTGGCAGACTGAAGCTTTCTTT. The chain carries TRBV7-9 and TRBJ1-1; no reliable D call. CDR3 size: 13 residues. The V end was cut by 1 base, the J end by 5 bases, with 8 bases between. In germline, CDR1 is SEHNR, CDR2 FQNEAQ (reference sequence).

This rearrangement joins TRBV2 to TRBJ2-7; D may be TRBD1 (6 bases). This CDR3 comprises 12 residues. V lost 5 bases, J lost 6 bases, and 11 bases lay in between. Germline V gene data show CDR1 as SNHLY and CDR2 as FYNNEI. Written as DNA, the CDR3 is TGTGCCAGCAGTTTTAACAGGGCCGAGCAGTACTTC. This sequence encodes CASSFNRAEQYF.

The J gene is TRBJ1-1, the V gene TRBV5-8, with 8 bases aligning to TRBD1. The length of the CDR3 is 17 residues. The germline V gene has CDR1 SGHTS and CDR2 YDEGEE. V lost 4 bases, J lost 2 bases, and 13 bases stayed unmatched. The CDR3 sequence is CASSVALGTGGNTEAFF. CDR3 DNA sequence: TGTGCCAGCAGCGTAGCATTGGGGACAGGAGGAAACACTGAAGCTTTCTTT.

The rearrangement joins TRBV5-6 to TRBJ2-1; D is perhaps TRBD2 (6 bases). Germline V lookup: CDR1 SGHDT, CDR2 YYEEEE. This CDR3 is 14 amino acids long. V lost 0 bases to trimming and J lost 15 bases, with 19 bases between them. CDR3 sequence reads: CASSLVDPGEVWFF. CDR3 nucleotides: TGTGCCAGCAGCTTGGTGGACCCCGGGGAGGTATGGTTCTTC.

In DNA form, the CDR3 reads TGTGCCAGCAGTTTAACAACAGGGCCTCTAGGGGGCTACACCTTC. Amino acids: CASSLTTGPLGGYTF. The V call is TRBV27, the J call TRBJ1-2; the D gene is possibly TRBD1 (6 bases). This CDR3 is built from 15 residues. Germline V CDR1 and CDR2: MNHEY, SMNVEV (reference sequence). Trimming took off 2 bases at V and 8 bases at J, with 18 bases between the two ends.

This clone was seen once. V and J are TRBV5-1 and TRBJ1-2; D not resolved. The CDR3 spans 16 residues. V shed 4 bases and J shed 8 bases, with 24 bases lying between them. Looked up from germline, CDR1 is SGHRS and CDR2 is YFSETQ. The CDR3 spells CASSTIPASDARGYTF. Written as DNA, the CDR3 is TGCGCCAGCAGCACCATTCCCGCCTCAGACGCCAGGGGCTACACCTTC.

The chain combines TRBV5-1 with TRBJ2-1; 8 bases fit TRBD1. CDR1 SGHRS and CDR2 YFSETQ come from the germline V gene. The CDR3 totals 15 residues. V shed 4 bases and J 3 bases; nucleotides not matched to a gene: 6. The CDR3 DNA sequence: TGCGCCAGCAGCATAGGGACAGGTCACTACAATGAGCAGTTCTTC. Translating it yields CASSIGTGHYNEQFF.

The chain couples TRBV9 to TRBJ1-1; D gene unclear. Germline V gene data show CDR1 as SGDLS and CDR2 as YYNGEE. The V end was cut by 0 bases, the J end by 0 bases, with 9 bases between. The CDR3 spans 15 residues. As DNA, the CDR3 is TGTGCCAGCAGCGTAGATCCGGGAGTGAACACTGAAGCTTTCTTT. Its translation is CASSVDPGVNTEAFF.

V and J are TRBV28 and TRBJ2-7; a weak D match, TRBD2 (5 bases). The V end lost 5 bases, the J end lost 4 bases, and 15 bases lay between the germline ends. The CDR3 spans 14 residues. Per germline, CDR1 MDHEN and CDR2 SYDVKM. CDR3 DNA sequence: TGTGCCAGCAGTGTTGACGAAAGCGGTTACGAGCAGTACTTC. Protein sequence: CASSVDESGYEQYF.

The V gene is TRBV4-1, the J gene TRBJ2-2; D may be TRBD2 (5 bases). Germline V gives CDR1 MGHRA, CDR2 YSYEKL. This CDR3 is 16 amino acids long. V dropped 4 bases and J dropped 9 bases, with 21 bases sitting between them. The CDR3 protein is CASSLSTGNAKRELFF. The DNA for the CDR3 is TGCGCCAGCAGCCTTTCCACGGGAAATGCTAAGAGGGAGCTGTTTTTT.